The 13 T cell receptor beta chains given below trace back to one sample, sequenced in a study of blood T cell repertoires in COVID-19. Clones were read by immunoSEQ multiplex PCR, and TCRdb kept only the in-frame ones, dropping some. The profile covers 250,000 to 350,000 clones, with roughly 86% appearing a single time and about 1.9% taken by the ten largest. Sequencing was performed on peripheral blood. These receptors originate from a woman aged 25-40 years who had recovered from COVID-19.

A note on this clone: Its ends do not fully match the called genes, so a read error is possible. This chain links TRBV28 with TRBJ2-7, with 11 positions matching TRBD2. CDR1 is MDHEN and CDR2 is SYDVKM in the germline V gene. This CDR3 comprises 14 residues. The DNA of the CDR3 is TGTGCCAGCAGTTCACCTAGTGGTAGCGGGAGGGTCGACTTC. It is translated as CASSSPSGSGRVDF.

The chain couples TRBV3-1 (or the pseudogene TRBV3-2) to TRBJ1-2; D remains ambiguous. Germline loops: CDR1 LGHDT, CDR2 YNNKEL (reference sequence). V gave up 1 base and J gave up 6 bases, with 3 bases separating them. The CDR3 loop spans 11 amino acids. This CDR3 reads CASSQGHGYTF. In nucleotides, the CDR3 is TGTGCCAGCAGCCAAGGGCATGGCTACACCTTC.

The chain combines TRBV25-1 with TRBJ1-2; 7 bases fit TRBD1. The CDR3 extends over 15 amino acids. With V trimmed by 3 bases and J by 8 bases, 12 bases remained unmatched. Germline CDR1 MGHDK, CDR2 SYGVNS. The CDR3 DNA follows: TGTGCCAGCAGTGATATAGCAGGGGGAGCAAGGGGCTACACCTTC. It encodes CASSDIAGGARGYTF.

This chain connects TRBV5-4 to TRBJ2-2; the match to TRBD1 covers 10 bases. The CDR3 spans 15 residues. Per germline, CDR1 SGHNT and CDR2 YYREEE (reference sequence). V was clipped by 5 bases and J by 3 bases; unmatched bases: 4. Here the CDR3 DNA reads TGTGCCAGCAGTCGCGGGACAGGGGACACCGGGGAGCTGTTTTTT. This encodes CASSRGTGDTGELFF.

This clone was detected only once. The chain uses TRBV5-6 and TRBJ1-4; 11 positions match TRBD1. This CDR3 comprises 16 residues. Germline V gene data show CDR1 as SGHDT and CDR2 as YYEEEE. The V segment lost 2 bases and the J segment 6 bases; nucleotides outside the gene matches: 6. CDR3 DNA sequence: TGTGCCAGCAGCTTCTGGGACAGGGGGAACTATGAAAAACTGTTTTTT. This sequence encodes CASSFWDRGNYEKLFF.

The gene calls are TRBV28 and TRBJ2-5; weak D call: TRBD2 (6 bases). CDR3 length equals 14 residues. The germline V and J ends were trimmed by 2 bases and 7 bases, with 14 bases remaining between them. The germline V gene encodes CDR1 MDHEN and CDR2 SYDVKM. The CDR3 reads CASSLMGLGRTQYF. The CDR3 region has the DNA TGTGCCAGCAGTTTAATGGGACTGGGTAGGACCCAGTACTTC.

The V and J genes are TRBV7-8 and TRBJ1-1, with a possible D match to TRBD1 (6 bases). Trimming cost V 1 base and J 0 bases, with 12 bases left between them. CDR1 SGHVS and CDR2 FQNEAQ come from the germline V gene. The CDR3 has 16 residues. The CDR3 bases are TGTGCCAGCAGCTTAGGCTTTAGGGACATGAACACTGAAGCTTTCTTT. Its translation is CASSLGFRDMNTEAFF. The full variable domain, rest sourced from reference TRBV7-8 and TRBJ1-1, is GAGVSQSPRYKVAKRGQDVALRCDPISGHVSLFWYQQALGQGPEFLTYFQNEAQLDKSGLPSDRFFAERPEGSVSTLKIQRTQQEDSAVYLCASSLGFRDMNTEAFFGQGTRLTVV.

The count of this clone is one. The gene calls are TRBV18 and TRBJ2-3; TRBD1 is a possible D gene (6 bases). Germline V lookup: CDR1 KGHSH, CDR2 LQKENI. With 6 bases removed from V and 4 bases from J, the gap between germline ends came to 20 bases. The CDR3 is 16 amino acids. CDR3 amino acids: CASSPRDNRNADTQYF. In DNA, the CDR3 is TGTGCCAGCTCCCCAAGGGACAATCGGAACGCAGATACGCAGTATTTT.

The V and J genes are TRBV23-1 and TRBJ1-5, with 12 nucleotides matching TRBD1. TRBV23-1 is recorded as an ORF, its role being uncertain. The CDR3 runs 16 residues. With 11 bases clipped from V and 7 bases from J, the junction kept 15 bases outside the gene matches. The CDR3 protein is CAGPGLGDRGLQPQHF. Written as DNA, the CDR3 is TGCGCCGGTCCCGGACTGGGGGACAGGGGGCTACAGCCCCAGCATTTT.

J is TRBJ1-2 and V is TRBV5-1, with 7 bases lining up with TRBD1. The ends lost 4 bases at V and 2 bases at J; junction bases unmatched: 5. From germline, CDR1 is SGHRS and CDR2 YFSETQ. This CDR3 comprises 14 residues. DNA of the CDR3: TGCGCCAGCAGCCCTGGGACAGCAAACTATGGCTACACCTTC. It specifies CASSPGTANYGYTF.

For the CDR3, the DNA is TGTGCCAGCAGCCATACTAATAATGAAAAACTGTTTTTT. Translated, it gives CASSHTNNEKLFF. This chain uses TRBV5-6 with TRBJ1-4; the D is unclear. V was shortened by 4 bases and J by 4 bases, with 8 bases between the two germline ends. The germline V gene has CDR1 SGHDT and CDR2 YYEEEE. CDR3 size: 13 residues.

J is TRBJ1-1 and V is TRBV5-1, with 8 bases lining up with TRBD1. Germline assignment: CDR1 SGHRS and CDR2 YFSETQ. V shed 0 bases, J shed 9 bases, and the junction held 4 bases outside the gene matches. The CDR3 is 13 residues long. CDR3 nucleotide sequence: TGCGCCAGCAGCTTGGGGACAGGGAGTCAAGCTTTCTTT. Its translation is CASSLGTGSQAFF.

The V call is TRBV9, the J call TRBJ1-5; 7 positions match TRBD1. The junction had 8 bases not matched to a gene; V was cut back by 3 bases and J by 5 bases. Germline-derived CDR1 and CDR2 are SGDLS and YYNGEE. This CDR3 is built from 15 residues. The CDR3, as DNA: TGTGCCAGCAGCGATTCTGACAGGGTTGATCAGCCCCAGCATTTT. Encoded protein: CASSDSDRVDQPQHF.